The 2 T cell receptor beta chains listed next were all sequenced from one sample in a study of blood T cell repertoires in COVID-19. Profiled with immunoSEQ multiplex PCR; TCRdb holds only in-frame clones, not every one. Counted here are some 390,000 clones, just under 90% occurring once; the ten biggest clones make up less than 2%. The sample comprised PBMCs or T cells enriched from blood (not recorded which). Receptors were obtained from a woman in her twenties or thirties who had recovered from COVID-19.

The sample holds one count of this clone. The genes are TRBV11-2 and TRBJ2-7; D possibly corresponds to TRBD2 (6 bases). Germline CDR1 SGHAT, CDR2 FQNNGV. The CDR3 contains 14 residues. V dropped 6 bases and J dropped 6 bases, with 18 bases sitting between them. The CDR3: CASRSGLNLGEQYF. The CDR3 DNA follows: TGTGCCAGCAGGTCGGGACTCAATTTGGGCGAGCAGTACTTC.

The CDR3 loop is CASSQDRDGNTIYF. The CDR3 DNA reads TGTGCCAGCTCACAAGACAGGGACGGAAACACCATATATTTT. This chain connects TRBV18 to TRBJ1-3; 7 bases are a match to TRBD1. The CDR3 consists of 14 residues. Trimming cost V 4 bases and J 4 bases; bases outside gene matches: 4. The germline CDR1 and CDR2 sequences are KGHSH and LQKENI. Together with reference TRBV18 and TRBJ1-3, the CDR3 gives the full variable domain: NAGVMQNPRHLVRRRGQEARLRCSPMKGHSHVYWYRQLPEEGLKFMVYLQKENIIDESGMPKERFSAEFPKEGPSILRIQQVVRGDSAAYFCASSQDRDGNTIYFGEGSWLTVV.